A single sample gave rise to the 32 T cell receptor beta chains below, sequenced in a study of neurological immune-mediated disorders. TCRdb fed the 5' RACE reads into MiXCR, producing one record per CDR3 protein. Here the sample spans around 62,000 distinct CDR3 sequences, around 4% being singletons. The sequenced sample consisted of PBMCs. These TCRs come from a middle-aged man with multiple sclerosis.

There are a few counts of this clonotype. The chain links TRBV7-6 to TRBJ2-7, with 8 bases lining up with TRBD1. V was clipped by 3 bases and J by 2 bases; unmatched bases: 6. The CDR3 loop spans 15 amino acids. Germline CDR1 reads SGHVS; CDR2 reads FNYEAQ. The CDR3 DNA sequence: TGTGCCAGCAGCTTCATGGCAGGGGGCACCTACGAGCAGTACTTC. Its protein product is CASSFMAGGTYEQYF.

The table lists this clonotype with many counts. The rearrangement uses TRBV20-1 and TRBJ1-2, with 10 nucleotides matching TRBD1. Looked up from germline, CDR1 is DFQATT and CDR2 is SNEGSKA (reference sequence). This CDR3 spans 14 amino acids. The junction had 9 bases not matched to a gene; V was cut back by 4 bases and J by 7 bases. The CDR3 sequence: CSANPGQGIGGYTF. The CDR3 DNA sequence: TGCAGTGCTAACCCGGGACAGGGGATCGGTGGCTACACCTTC.

This clonotype was seen ten or more times. This sequence joins TRBV4-2 and TRBJ2-1, with D hard to call. V was shortened by 7 bases and J by 0 bases, with 13 bases between the two germline ends. CDR3 size: 15 residues. The germline V gene encodes CDR1 LGHNA and CDR2 YNFKEQ. The CDR3 protein is CASNLFPGSYNEQFF. CDR3 sequence (DNA): TGTGCCAGCAACCTATTCCCGGGCTCCTACAATGAGCAGTTCTTC.

This clonotype was seen at least ten times. The V gene is TRBV10-3, the J gene TRBJ2-7, with D perhaps being TRBD1 or TRBD2 (6 bases each). With 10 bases removed from V and 6 bases from J, the gap between germline ends came to 22 bases. The CDR3 extends over 14 amino acids. Germline CDR1 and CDR2: ENHRY and SYGVKD. DNA for the CDR3: TGTGCCACCTTCGACCCTCCAAAGGGGGGCGAGCAGTACGTC. This sequence encodes CATFDPPKGGEQYV.

This clonotype has a handful of counts. The CDR3, as DNA: TGCGCCAGCACCCCGGGGGAGTGGACTGAAGCTTTCTTT. Its translation is CASTPGEWTEAFF. The chain has TRBV5-1 and TRBJ1-1; a weak D match, TRBD1 (5 bases). V shed 6 bases and J shed 5 bases, with 14 bases lying between them. This CDR3 comprises 13 residues. The germline CDR1 and CDR2 sequences are SGHRS and YFSETQ.

This clonotype has a count of ten or more. V and J are TRBV20-1 and TRBJ1-2; TRBD1 might be the D (5 bases). Trimming shortened V by 1 base and J by 4 bases, and 19 bases separated the two germline ends. From germline, CDR1 is DFQATT and CDR2 SNEGSKA (reference sequence). This CDR3 has 16 residues. The CDR3 coding sequence is TGCAGTGCTAGAGCCTTCGGGGGACTCTCGGGCTATGGCTACACCTTC. It encodes CSARAFGGLSGYGYTF.

This clonotype was counted many times. The chain is built from TRBV20-1 and TRBJ2-1; D is undetermined. The germline gives CDR1 DFQATT, CDR2 SNEGSKA (reference sequence). Trimming cost V 0 bases and J 7 bases, with 16 bases left between them. The CDR3 runs 15 residues. As DNA, the CDR3 is TGCAGTGCTAGAGACGGTCTTGTAGAGGTAAATGAGCAGTTCTTC. Its translation: CSARDGLVEVNEQFF.

Remarks on this clonotype: One end of the junction fails to match germline, which may point to a read error. The chain joins TRBV12-3 or TRBV12-4 to TRBJ1-5; unclear D gene. CDR3 length equals 12 residues. The CDR3 reads CASSFPFGPQNF. In DNA, the CDR3 is TGTGCCAGCAGTTTCCCTTTTGGACCCCAGAATTTT.

This clonotype was observed at least ten times. This rearrangement joins TRBV7-2 to TRBJ2-1; a possible D gene is TRBD2 (6 bases). Between the trimmed V and J ends, which lost 1 base and 1 base, there was a span of 14 bases. This CDR3 comprises 17 residues. Per the germline V gene, CDR1 is SGHTA and CDR2 is FQGNSA. CDR3 bases: TGTGCCAGCAGCTTAGGTGCTAGCGCGCTATCCTACAATGAGCAGTTCTTC. This sequence encodes CASSLGASALSYNEQFF.

This clonotype appeared many times. The chain uses TRBV5-1 and TRBJ2-2; D gene uncertain. The CDR3 extends over 11 amino acids. Per the germline V gene, CDR1 is SGHRS and CDR2 is YFSETQ. V was pared by 5 bases and J by 4 bases, with 3 bases between. The CDR3: CASRVTGELFF. In DNA, the CDR3 is TGCGCCAGCAGGGTCACCGGGGAGCTGTTTTTT.

About this clonotype: The junction departs from the called germline gene at one end, perhaps through a read error. V gene TRBV10-3 combines with J gene TRBJ1-5; D is uncertain. Germline V gives CDR1 ENHRY, CDR2 SYGVKD. The CDR3 totals 13 residues. DNA of the CDR3: TGTGCCATCGCCCGCGATAGCAATCAGCCCCAGAATTTT. Translated, it gives CAIARDSNQPQNF.

This clonotype was picked up many times. The chain employs TRBV27 and TRBJ1-1; possibly TRBD1 for D (5 bases). The CDR3 is 14 residues long. Germline CDR1 and CDR2: MNHEY and SMNVEV (reference sequence). V was cut by 1 base and J by 12 bases, with 18 bases left in between. The CDR3 coding sequence is TGTGCCAGCAGTTTATATACCACCTCCAGGGAACCTTTCTTT. It codes for CASSLYTTSREPFF.

This clonotype was recorded many times. The chain joins TRBV20-1 to TRBJ2-5; maybe TRBD2 (5 bases). CDR1 is DFQATT and CDR2 is SNEGSKA in the germline V gene (reference sequence). There are 12 residues in the CDR3. V was trimmed by 6 bases and J by 5 bases, leaving 13 bases between them. The DNA of the CDR3 is TGCAGTGCCCCGGCCCCGGGGGAGACCCAGTACTTC. This sequence encodes CSAPAPGETQYF.

This clonotype was recorded a few times. The rearrangement uses TRBV3-1 and TRBJ2-1, with D uncertain. Germline lookup yields CDR1 LGHDT and CDR2 YNNKEL (reference sequence). This CDR3 has 12 amino acids. V dropped 5 bases and J dropped 11 bases, with 13 bases sitting between them. The DNA for the CDR3 is TGTGCCAGCAGCTTCCAGACAATGAAGCAGTTCTTC. It encodes CASSFQTMKQFF.

This clonotype was seen repeatedly, ten times or more. The chain employs TRBV10-2 and TRBJ2-2, with 8 nucleotides matching TRBD2. This CDR3 is 15 amino acids long. Germline CDR1 WSHSY, CDR2 SAAADI. Trimming cost V 6 bases and J 1 base; bases outside gene matches: 4. The DNA of the CDR3 is TGCGCCAGCAGCGGAACTAGCGGGAACACCGGGGAGCTGTTTTTT. This codes for CASSGTSGNTGELFF.

This clonotype was detected ten times or more. The chain employs TRBV15 and TRBJ2-5, with 7 bases identical to TRBD1. CDR3 length: 16 amino acids. Looked up from germline, CDR1 is LNHNV and CDR2 is YYDKDF (reference sequence). V was clipped by 7 bases and J by 3 bases; unmatched bases: 14. The CDR3 DNA follows: TGTGCCACCACCTTGGGAAACAGGGGCATAAAAGAGACCCAGTACTTC. It encodes CATTLGNRGIKETQYF.

This clonotype was recorded at least ten times. The chain recombines TRBV10-3 with TRBJ2-1, with D unclear. The V end was cut by 0 bases, the J end by 6 bases, with 9 bases between. The CDR3 extends over 14 amino acids. Germline V gives CDR1 ENHRY, CDR2 SYGVKD. In DNA, the CDR3 is TGTGCCATCAGTGAGTCGGTGACTCGCAATGAGCAGTTCTTC. It encodes CAISESVTRNEQFF.

This clonotype was recorded many times. V usage is TRBV2 and J usage is TRBJ2-7, with D perhaps TRBD1 (6 bases). Germline CDR1 and CDR2: SNHLY and FYNNEI. The CDR3 sequence is 13 residues long. Trimming took off 2 bases at V and 3 bases at J, with 8 bases between the two ends. The CDR3 is CASSEQGFYEQYF. In DNA form, the CDR3 reads TGTGCCAGCAGTGAACAGGGGTTCTACGAGCAGTACTTC.

Notes on this clonotype: A read error may explain this, as a much larger clone is one base away. The chain recombines TRBV6-2 or TRBV6-3 with TRBJ1-1; the match to TRBD1 covers 7 bases. The CDR3 is made up of 17 amino acids. CDR1 MNHEY and CDR2 SVGEGT come from the germline V gene. The CDR3 here is CASSYPSTGPMNNEAFF. In nucleotides, the CDR3 is TGTGCCAGCAGTTACCCATCGACAGGGCCCATGAACAATGAAGCTTTCTTT.

This clonotype was detected ten times or more. The chain is built from TRBV5-6 and TRBJ2-7; unclear D gene. V lost 4 bases and J 5 bases, leaving 16 bases between the germline ends. The CDR3 runs 14 residues. Germline-derived CDR1 and CDR2 are SGHDT and YYEEEE. The CDR3 nucleotides are TGTGCCAGCAGCCTGGGATTTTCGTTGGACGAGCAGTACTTC. Its protein product is CASSLGFSLDEQYF.

At least ten counts were recorded for this clonotype. The chain employs TRBV12-3 or TRBV12-4 and TRBJ1-5; tentative D call: TRBD1 (5 bases). The V end lost 7 bases, the J end lost 1 base, and 5 bases lay between the germline ends. The CDR3 has 12 amino acids. DNA of the CDR3: TGTGCCAGCAAGGGGAGCAATCAGCCCCAGCATTTT. As protein: CASKGSNQPQHF.

This clonotype was seen repeatedly, ten times or more. The V gene is TRBV7-2, the J gene TRBJ2-5; D is possibly TRBD2 (6 bases). The V gene's germline CDR1 is SGHTA and CDR2 FQGNSA. The CDR3 runs 15 residues. V lost 5 bases, J lost 5 bases, and 18 bases lay in between. The CDR3: CASSLAGTFKETQYF. The CDR3 DNA follows: TGTGCCAGCAGCCTTGCTGGGACTTTCAAGGAGACCCAGTACTTC.

This clonotype was seen ten or more times. J is TRBJ2-3 and V is TRBV7-3; the match to TRBD1 covers 9 bases. Losses at the gene ends were 2 bases for V and 3 bases for J; bases not matched to a gene: 9. The germline gives CDR1 SGHTA, CDR2 FQGTGA. The CDR3 extends over 17 amino acids. The CDR3 spells CASSLSSGQGYTDTQYF. CDR3 nucleotides: TGTGCCAGCAGCTTATCCTCGGGACAGGGTTATACAGATACGCAGTATTTT.

Many counts were recorded for this clonotype. This chain connects TRBV27 to TRBJ2-7; the D gene is possibly TRBD1 (6 bases). The germline CDR1 and CDR2 sequences are MNHEY and SMNVEV (reference sequence). Trimming shortened V by 0 bases and J by 1 base, and 7 bases separated the two germline ends. This CDR3 contains 14 residues. The CDR3 protein is CASSLSRGSYEQYV. The CDR3 DNA reads as TGTGCCAGCAGTTTATCAAGGGGGTCCTACGAGCAGTACGTC.

In this sample, this clonotype turned up many times. The gene calls are TRBV20-1 and TRBJ1-1; TRBD1 aligns across 8 bases. The CDR3 consists of 14 residues. CDR1 is DFQATT and CDR2 is SNEGSKA in the germline V gene (reference sequence). Trimming at V came to 6 bases and at J to 13 bases, leaving 19 bases not matched to a gene. The CDR3 protein is CSAKETPQGGLDFF. In DNA, the CDR3 is TGCAGTGCCAAAGAGACTCCACAGGGGGGTCTGGATTTCTTT.

This clonotype occurred many times. One junction end does not reproduce the germline sequence, and a read error may be involved. This chain uses TRBV5-6 with TRBJ1-6; maybe TRBD1 (5 bases). The length of the CDR3 is 14 residues. The germline gives CDR1 SGHDT, CDR2 YYEEEE. Here the CDR3 reads CASSTGRRNSPLNF. The DNA for the CDR3 is TGTGCCAGCAGCACGGGACGGCGCAATTCACCCCTCAACTTT.

At least ten counts were recorded for this clonotype. The genes are TRBV5-1 and TRBJ1-4, with D unclear. CDR3 length equals 14 residues. Germline CDR1 reads SGHRS; CDR2 reads YFSETQ. V was shortened by 4 bases and J by 0 bases, with 7 bases between the two germline ends. CDR3 amino acids: CASSLAATNEKLFF. In nucleotides, the CDR3 is TGCGCCAGCAGCCTAGCCGCAACTAATGAAAAACTGTTTTTT. The variable domain in full, with the rest retrieved from reference TRBV5-1 and TRBJ1-4, is KAGVTQTPRYLIKTRGQQVTLSCSPISGHRSVSWYQQTPGQGLQFLFEYFSETQRNKGNFPGRFSGRQFSNSRSEMNVSTLELGDSALYLCASSLAATNEKLFFGSGTQLSVL.

This clonotype was detected ten times or more. The chain links TRBV7-9 to TRBJ2-6; 7 bases line up with TRBD1. Germline CDR1 reads SEHNR; CDR2 reads FQNEAQ (reference sequence). CDR3 size: 15 residues. Trimming cost V 2 bases and J 2 bases; bases outside gene matches: 0. CDR3 sequence: CASSLQGAGANVLTF. As DNA, the CDR3 is TGTGCCAGCAGCTTACAGGGGGCTGGGGCCAACGTCCTGACTTTC.

This clonotype showed up many times. The chain has TRBV12-3 or TRBV12-4 and TRBJ1-5, with TRBD1 matching 7 bases. With 3 bases clipped from V and 6 bases from J, the junction kept 5 bases outside the gene matches. The CDR3 covers 14 residues. Written as DNA, the CDR3 is TGTGCCAGCAGTTTCCTAGGGGGCTTTCAGCCCCAGCATTTT. This translates into CASSFLGGFQPQHF.

This clonotype was counted many times. The chain couples TRBV9 to TRBJ1-1; the D gene is possibly TRBD1 (6 bases). The germline V gene has CDR1 SGDLS and CDR2 YYNGEE. V lost 3 bases to trimming and J lost 1 base, with 19 bases between them. The CDR3 is 17 amino acids. The CDR3 is CASSDGVGADRNTEAFF. The CDR3 DNA follows: TGTGCCAGCAGCGACGGAGTGGGGGCTGACAGGAACACTGAAGCTTTCTTT.

About this clonotype itself: Likely a read error: the CDR3 ends without its conserved phenylalanine or tryptophan. It is unclear where the CDR3 begins or ends on the DNA, so no DNA is shown, and the CDR3 is as TCRdb lists it. The gene calls are TRBV5-1 and TRBJ1-6. The germline V gene encodes CDR1 SGHRS and CDR2 YFSETQ. Including both end residues, the CDR3 is 13 amino acids long. CDR3 sequence: CASSQISNSPLNS.

This clonotype was counted ten times or more. The rearrangement uses TRBV29-1 and TRBJ1-1; D possibly corresponds to TRBD1 (6 bases). CDR1 is SQVTM, CDR2 ANQGSEA, per germline. Trimming pared 6 bases from V and 4 bases from J, leaving 18 bases between. The CDR3 has 14 amino acids. CDR3 DNA sequence: TGCAGCGTCCCTAAGACAGGCTTAGGCACTGAAGCTTTCTTT. Its translation is CSVPKTGLGTEAFF.